These T cell receptor beta chains were read from a single sample in a study of cytomegalovirus exposure and HLA in healthy donors. Some clones are missing from TCRdb's copy, which holds only in-frame ones; the method was immunoSEQ multiplex PCR. The sample records 90,000 to 95,000 clones, around 78% being singletons. What was sequenced was PBMCs. The source of these receptors is a man aged 25-45 years in good health and CMV-seronegative. CDR3s include the opening cysteine and the closing phenylalanine or tryptophan. The D gene is left open where the match is weak. For some rows the clone size is stated as once, few or many, or as a class when expanded; others skip it.

cdr3_aa	cdr3_nt	clone_size	v_call	j_call	d_call
CASSPDSDQPQHF	TGTGCCAGCAGCCCAGACAGCGATCAGCCCCAGCATTTT	-	TRBV5-4	TRBJ1-5	-
CASSPRTSGSTGELFF	TGTGCCAGCAGCCCAAGGACTAGCGGGAGCACCGGGGAGCTGTTTTTT	-	TRBV9	TRBJ2-2	TRBD2
CASRSGTGSTGELFF	TGTGCCAGCAGATCCGGGACAGGGTCCACCGGGGAGCTGTTTTTT	-	TRBV9	TRBJ2-2	TRBD1
CASSPGQGLNQPQHF	TGTGCCAGCAGCCCGGGACAGGGTTTGAATCAGCCCCAGCATTTT	-	TRBV9	TRBJ1-5	TRBD1
CASSLGGLATPGELFF	TGTGCCAGCAGCTTAGGGGGACTAGCGACCCCCGGGGAGCTGTTTTTT	-	TRBV7-2	TRBJ2-2	TRBD2
CASSVVEGRADTQYF	TGTGCCAGCAGCGTAGTGGAGGGGAGGGCAGATACGCAGTATTTT	once	TRBV9	TRBJ2-3	TRBD2
CASRFGQGPSSPLHF	TGTGCCAGCAGATTCGGACAGGGACCCAGTTCACCCCTCCACTTT	few	TRBV7-9	TRBJ1-6	TRBD1
CASSQVRPGGTGELFF	TGTGCCAGCAGCCAAGTTAGGCCCGGAGGAACCGGGGAGCTGTTTTTT	-	TRBV14	TRBJ2-2	-
CASSLDPHTNTEAFF	TGCGCCAGCAGCTTGGATCCCCACACGAACACTGAAGCTTTCTTT	-	TRBV5-1	TRBJ1-1	-
CASRVGGGNYGYTF	TGTGCCAGCAGGGTCGGCGGCGGAAACTATGGCTACACCTTC	-	TRBV5-5	TRBJ1-2	-
CASINRGTSYNEQFF	TGTGCCAGCATTAACAGGGGAACCTCCTACAATGAGCAGTTCTTC	-	TRBV7-9	TRBJ2-1	TRBD1
CASSSRQSGLGYGYTF	TGTGCCAGCAGTTCACGACAGAGCGGGTTGGGCTATGGCTACACCTTC	-	TRBV27	TRBJ1-2	-
CASSETGNTIYF	TGTGCCAGCAGCGAGACAGGAAACACCATATATTTT	-	TRBV4-2	TRBJ1-3	-
CATSRNRGRDTEAFF	TGTGCCACCAGCAGAAACAGGGGGAGAGACACTGAAGCTTTCTTT	-	TRBV15	TRBJ1-1	TRBD1
CASSLNRLTGGSGNTIYF	TGCGCCAGCAGCTTAAACCGATTAACAGGGGGTTCCGGAAACACCATATATTTT	-	TRBV5-1	TRBJ1-3	TRBD1
CASSPPGTASTDTQYF	TGCGCCAGCAGCCCTCCCGGGACTGCTAGCACAGATACGCAGTATTTT	-	TRBV5-1	TRBJ2-3	-
CASSTGQGYEQYF	TGTGCCAGCAGCACGGGACAGGGCTACGAGCAGTACTTC	-	TRBV7-6	TRBJ2-7	TRBD1
CASSRRGEKLFF	TGTGCCAGCAGCCGACGGGGTGAAAAACTGTTTTTT	-	TRBV9	TRBJ1-4	-
CASSVAQTGWQETQYF	TGTGCCAGCAGCGTAGCCCAGACAGGATGGCAAGAGACCCAGTACTTC	-	TRBV9	TRBJ2-5	-
CASSDGQGAFF	TGTGCCAGCAGTGACGGGCAGGGGGCTTTCTTT	-	TRBV6-4	TRBJ1-1	-
CASSGGRGRVVVGEQFF	TGTGCCAGCAGCGGAGGCAGGGGAAGGGTCGTCGTCGGTGAGCAGTTCTTC	-	TRBV5-4	TRBJ2-1	-
CASSLGVAGGSAEAFF	TGTGCCAGCAGTTTAGGCGTGGCAGGGGGATCTGCTGAAGCTTTCTTT	-	TRBV28	TRBJ1-1	TRBD1
CASSEREGPRNEQFF	TGTGCCAGCAGTGAGCGGGAGGGCCCTCGGAATGAGCAGTTCTTC	few	TRBV2	TRBJ2-1	TRBD2
CASSLPVANTEAFF	TGTGCCAGCAGCCTGCCAGTAGCTAACACTGAAGCTTTCTTT	-	TRBV5-4	TRBJ1-1	-
CASTIRWTGTGADYGYTF	TGTGCCAGCACCATTAGATGGACCGGGACAGGGGCCGACTATGGCTACACCTTC	-	TRBV7-8	TRBJ1-2	TRBD1
CASSLDLQPQHF	TGTGCCAGCAGCTTAGATCTTCAGCCCCAGCATTTT	-	TRBV7-2	TRBJ1-5	-
CSSSPFWTGGPRGYTF	TGTTCCAGCAGCCCGTTCTGGACAGGGGGGCCCAGGGGCTACACCTTC	once	TRBV7-9	TRBJ1-2	TRBD1
CASSNRGRGSYEQYF	TGTGCCAGCAGTAACAGGGGCAGGGGGTCCTACGAGCAGTACTTC	few	TRBV6-8	TRBJ2-7	TRBD1
CASSLQRLAGTSYNEQFF	TGCGCCAGCAGCTTGCAGCGACTAGCGGGGACCTCCTACAATGAGCAGTTCTTC	-	TRBV5-1	TRBJ2-1	TRBD2
CASSKQGDTEAFF	TGTGCCAGTAGTAAACAGGGGGACACTGAAGCTTTCTTT	-	TRBV19	TRBJ1-1	TRBD1
CAIRDRDEQYF	TGTGCCATCAGAGACAGGGACGAGCAGTACTTC	few	TRBV10-3	TRBJ2-7	TRBD1
CASTGQATSTDTQYF	TGTGCCAGTACAGGACAGGCAACTAGCACAGATACGCAGTATTTT	-	TRBV6-1	TRBJ2-3	TRBD1
CASSVKFEDVYGYTF	TGTGCCAGCAGTGTCAAGTTCGAGGATGTCTATGGCTACACCTTC	-	TRBV6-1	TRBJ1-2	-
CASSPDRVAGELFF	TGTGCCAGCAGCCCTGACAGGGTGGCCGGGGAGCTGTTTTTT	-	TRBV5-4	TRBJ2-2	TRBD1
CASRQGTVSGNTIYF	TGTGCCAGCAGACAGGGGACCGTCTCTGGAAACACCATATATTTT	-	TRBV27	TRBJ1-3	TRBD1
CASSESVIQYF	TGTGCCAGCAGTGAATCGGTCATTCAGTACTTC	-	TRBV25-1	TRBJ2-4	-
CASSPGLRVQDYEQYF	TGCGCCAGCAGCCCGGGACTCAGGGTTCAAGACTACGAGCAGTACTTC	-	TRBV5-1	TRBJ2-7	-
CASSIFVRGDQPQHF	TGTGCCAGTAGTATATTTGTCAGGGGAGATCAGCCCCAGCATTTT	-	TRBV19	TRBJ1-5	-
CASSFQGSTEAFF	TGTGCCAGCAGCTTCCAGGGGAGCACTGAAGCTTTCTTT	few	TRBV13	TRBJ1-1	-
CASSQSTGASYGYTF	TGTGCCAGCAGCCAGAGTACAGGAGCTTCCTATGGCTACACCTTC	-	TRBV7-9	TRBJ1-2	-
CASSSLLTSGRSYYF	TGTGCCAGCAGCTCCCTCCTTACTAGCGGGAGATCTTACTACTTC	-	TRBV7-6	TRBJ2-5	TRBD2
CASSLQDRRSYEQYF	TGCGCCAGCAGCCTCCAGGACAGGAGATCCTACGAGCAGTACTTC	-	TRBV5-1	TRBJ2-7	TRBD1
CSADGDIVGEQYF	TGCAGCGCCGACGGGGACATCGTCGGGGAGCAGTACTTC	few	TRBV29-1	TRBJ2-7	-
CASSLKTVGEQFF	TGTGCCAGCAGCTTGAAAACAGTCGGTGAGCAGTTCTTC	-	TRBV5-5	TRBJ2-1	-
CASSPGTGFNSPLHF	TGTGCCAGCAGCCCGGGGACAGGGTTTAATTCACCCCTCCACTTT	-	TRBV5-6	TRBJ1-6	TRBD1
CASSDIGGWDYPTDTQYF	TGTGCCAGCAGTGATATCGGGGGGTGGGACTACCCCACAGATACGCAGTATTTT	-	TRBV6-1	TRBJ2-3	TRBD2
CASSLVGAGFTEAFF	TGTGCCAGCAGCTTAGTAGGGGCAGGATTCACTGAAGCTTTCTTT	-	TRBV7-8	TRBJ1-1	-
CASLIQGNTEAFF	TGTGCCAGCCTAATACAGGGGAACACTGAAGCTTTCTTT	-	TRBV18	TRBJ1-1	-
CASSPLGGTEAFF	TGTGCCAGCTCCCCGCTAGGGGGAACTGAAGCTTTCTTT	-	TRBV18	TRBJ1-1	-